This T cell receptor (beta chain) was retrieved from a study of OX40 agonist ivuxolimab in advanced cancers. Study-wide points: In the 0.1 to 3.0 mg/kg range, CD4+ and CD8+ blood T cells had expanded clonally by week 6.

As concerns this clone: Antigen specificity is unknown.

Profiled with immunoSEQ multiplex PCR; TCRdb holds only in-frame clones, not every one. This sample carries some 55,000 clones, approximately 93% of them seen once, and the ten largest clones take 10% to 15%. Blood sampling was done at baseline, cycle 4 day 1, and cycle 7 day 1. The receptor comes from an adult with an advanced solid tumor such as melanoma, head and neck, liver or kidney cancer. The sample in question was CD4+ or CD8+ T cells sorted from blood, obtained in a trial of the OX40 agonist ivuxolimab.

Written as DNA, the CDR3 is TGTGCCAGCAGCTTACGGTTTCCCGGGGAGCTGTTTTTT. Its translation is CASSLRFPGELFF. The gene calls are TRBV5-8 and TRBJ2-2, with D hard to call. The germline gives CDR1 SGHTS, CDR2 YDEGEE. Trimming left V 2 bases short and J 6 bases short, with 8 bases between. The CDR3 runs 13 residues.